This T cell receptor beta chain was captured in a study of regulatory T cells in long-lasting Graves disease. V was clipped by 2 bases and J by 0 bases, with 14 bases between them. Per the germline V gene, CDR1 is SNHLY and CDR2 is FYNNEI. The CDR3 is 16 residues long. Arm-PCR of CDR3 regions and iRepertoire HTBI primers were the basis on which TCR beta libraries were built. TCRdb itself ran the multiplex PCR reads through MiXCR, one entry per CDR3 protein. This table has about 660,000 distinct CDR3 sequences, 30% appearing once. Regarding time point: persistent/refractory GD, antithyroid drugs over 5 years with positive TRAb. RNA extracted from PBMCs served as the sequencing template. This clonotype showed up many times.

The chain employs TRBV2 and TRBJ2-7; possible D gene TRBD2, 5 bases. This sample comprised peripheral blood mononuclear cells (PBMCs), obtained when the disease was refractory, from a patient treated with antithyroid drugs. The TCR sequence derives from a female donor with Graves disease. CDR3 coding DNA: TGTGCCAGCAGTGAATTGGGCGGGCGGAGCTCCTACGAGCAGTACTTC. Translated, it gives CASSELGGRSSYEQYF.